This TCR beta chain was retrieved from a study of cytomegalovirus exposure and HLA in healthy donors. Whole-study findings and limits: It has been reported that TCR beta sequences accurately predicted the HLA-A and HLA-B alleles of most subjects. Cytomegalovirus association was assigned to about 150 TCR beta chains.

A word on this clone: Its antigen is undetermined.

The primer mix had 60 Vbeta and 13 Jbeta primers. The repertoire was sequenced with immunoSEQ multiplex PCR; TCRdb's copy has only in-frame clones and lacks some. The profile covers more than 100,000 clones, with about 10% appearing a single time and roughly 7.2% taken by the ten largest. Germline-derived CDR1 and CDR2 are ENHRY and SYGVKD. There are 15 residues in the CDR3. J gave up 5 bases and V 5 bases, and 7 bases lay outside the gene matches. Sequenced sample: PBMCs. V gene TRBV10-3 combines with J gene TRBJ1-4, with TRBD1 identical over 8 bases. The clonotype originates from a woman aged 40 to 50 in good health and CMV-seropositive. The CDR3 DNA sequence: TGTGCCATCAGTAGAGACAGGGGAAAGAATGAAAAACTGTTTTTT. Amino acid sequence: CAISRDRGKNEKLFF.